This TCR beta chain was documented in a study of cytomegalovirus exposure and HLA in healthy donors (dated by TCRdb to about 2017). Broadly, across the study: An earlier analysis of approximately 590 of the donors reported approximately 290 Gb of sequence data and roughly 100 million unique TCR beta sequences from around 200 million T cells. An early release that covered about 600 HLA-typed donors contained approximately 300 gigabases of sequencing data and tens of millions of unique TCR sequences. Of the 300 to 500 genotyped donors, more than 75% were placed in the genetic ancestry cluster associated with self-reported Caucasian donors. The aim of the study was to test whether cataloging public T cell receptors could identify signatures of past pathogen exposure. The study used immunosequencing to profile the T cell repertoires of some 600 subjects and linked those repertoires to cytomegalovirus serostatus. Along with the approximately 600-subject first cohort, a separate validation cohort of around 110 different subjects was used. To predict cytomegalovirus infection status, the study combined high-throughput TCR immunosequencing, statistical association of individual TCRs with disease status, and machine learning. A later analysis re-analyzed previously published TCR beta repertoires from about 730 donors and added high-resolution HLA genotyping to study TCR occurrence patterns. In the later analysis, no new phenotypic data were used to find candidate immune exposures; instead, reliance was placed on TCR beta sequences and their occurrence across donors. An earlier analysis of 587 of the donors used high-throughput TCR beta sequencing to judge whether each TCR beta V gene segment behaved as functional or pseudogenic. Donor age, sex, ethnicity and CMV serostatus were collected together with the repertoire data. A later genetic analysis took genome-wide SNP genotypes for about three fifths of the 666 donors and used that subset as a discovery cohort. All discovery cohort repertoires had been generated using a single sequencing platform. HLA typing included class I and class II loci at four-digit resolution. Typing coverage varied by locus: 629-630 donors for A, B, C, DRB1 and DQB1; roughly 500 for DQA1; around 610 for DPA1; 450 to 480 for DPB1. About 5 DR-DQ haplotypes were handled as single units for association and clustering, since linkage in the cohort was strong. On average, roughly 250,000 unique TCR beta nucleotide sequences were sequenced per donor among several hundred genotyped donors of the cohort, with roughly 18% of those sequences being non-productive. The full study reports these points: In vitro tests confirmed that a few of the cytomegalovirus-associated TCR beta chains recognize cytomegalovirus antigens. A total of about 180 TCR beta chains were listed by the study as associated with cytomegalovirus. Correlated functional status among segregating V segments might be attributable to linkage disequilibrium, but an unknown experimental factor could not be ruled out. Sequencing depth was assumed to be roughly uniform across donors in the presence/absence analyses, though that assumption may not hold. A later analysis associated about 17,000 TCR beta sequences with specific HLA alleles at a false discovery rate of 0.05. The earlier analysis of about 600 of the donors excluded 15 to 20 rarely observed V segments, including chromosome 9 orphons, because counts were too low. Only TCR beta chains were sequenced in this cohort, and the absence of alpha or paired-chain data limited detectable features. According to a later analysis, parvovirus B19, influenza, CMV and Epstein-Barr virus appeared linked to several top co-occurrence clusters. A cluster of highly shared sequence variants was judged likely to represent a technical artifact of the sequencing pipeline. Compared with equally common non-associated chains, HLA-associated TCR beta chains in a later analysis were more clonally expanded and had lower generation probabilities. The authors suggested that the approach could potentially be extended to other disease states and immunological phenotypes. A further reported finding was that TCR beta sequences accurately predicted the HLA-A and HLA-B alleles for most subjects in the first cohort. Across donors, most TCR sequences were observed very rarely, whereas some public TCRs were present in many individuals. In an earlier analysis of some 550 of the donors, most TCR beta V segments were observed in productive rearrangements about 87% or about 30% of the time, broadly matching IMGT annotations. Immune exposure information for the cohort was limited to CMV serostatus. According to a later genetic analysis, donors in an Asian-associated ancestry cluster had fewer N-insertions in productive TCRs than the approximately 700-donor mean. In a later genetic analysis, a missense DCLRE1C variant was associated with V-gene and J-gene trimming of TCR beta chains, and the association was replicated in an independent cohort. The classifier was reported to diagnose cytomegalovirus status with high specificity and sensitivity in both the original cohort and the validation cohort. HLA typing was unavailable for some donors at each locus, so association tests used only the typed subset. Some IMGT-functional V segments, including TRBV6-2 and TRBV6-3, could not be distinguished by the 87-base-pair reads and were therefore excluded. In a later analysis, most CMV-associated TCR beta chains were found to appear HLA-restricted, with HLA associations seemingly driven largely by CMV exposure. In a later analysis, the rate of TCR association differed among HLA loci, with DRB1 alleles having the most associated TCRs and HLA-C alleles having the fewest. When HLA alleles, especially DR and DQ, strongly co-occurred, attributing TCR associations to individual alleles was difficult.

A note on this clone: Its antigen has not been determined. No clone much larger than this one lies a single base away; base qualities are absent.

In total, roughly 670 healthy bone marrow donors made up the cohort. At the time of sampling, every cohort member was nominally healthy, though immune exposures that went unrecorded were likely present. The donor tested CMV seropositive and was one of the 289 seropositive cohort members. A peripheral blood sample was provided by each donor, and peripheral blood mononuclear cells were used for TCR beta sequencing. Genomic DNA extraction from the blood cell samples was performed with the Qiagen DNeasy Blood Extraction Kit. The library was built by means of the immunoSEQ multiplex PCR assay. For the multiplex PCR, a mixture combining 60 forward primers for TCR Vbeta segments and 13 reverse primers for TCR Jbeta segments was used. Amplification of the CDR3 region of rearranged TCR beta genes was performed with a multiplex PCR assay on genomic DNA. The Illumina HiSeq System was used to sequence the amplified TCR beta libraries as 87-base-pair reads. The original pipeline was this. Across the 666 repertoires, a later analysis counted some 81 million unique TCR beta chains, around 11 million of which were shared by at least two donors. A nearest-neighbor algorithm error-corrected the raw reads and collapsed the reads into unique sequences, merging closely related sequences to remove PCR and sequencing errors. V, D and J gene segments were assigned by aligning CDR3 sequences to IMGT reference sequences. Each retained sequence needed at least a six-nucleotide match to both a V gene segment and a J gene segment. A rearrangement was called productive if the CDR3 had no stop codons and remained in frame with V and J, and every other rearrangement was called non-productive. Following IMGT convention, CDR3 was defined as the stretch from the second conserved V-encoded cysteine to the conserved J-encoded phenylalanine. Sequences without an unambiguous match to a single V gene segment were excluded from the earlier analysis of almost 600 of the donors. An earlier analysis of several hundred of the donors called V segments functional above 56.7% productive rearrangements and segregating when the between-donor standard deviation exceeded 5%. To diagnose cytomegalovirus status from the catalog of TCR beta chain sequences, a statistical classification framework was built. V and J gene assignment, in a later analysis, came from comparing TCR nucleotide sequences with IMGT/GENE-DB human TR gene sequences. A later analysis assigned CDR3 sequences and most-parsimonious VDJ recombination scenarios with the TCRdist pipeline. In a later analysis, every TCR beta chain was defined by the combination of its CDR3 amino acid sequence and its V-gene family, and reads without a unique V-gene family were dropped. To address suspected cross-contamination and a sequencing artifact, a later analysis removed 592 highly shared, low-generation-probability nucleotide sequences. In a later analysis, a clonal expansion index was calculated for each public chain from normalized within-repertoire ranks of inferred template counts. In a later analysis, generation probabilities were computed with a VDJ recombination model fitted to out-of-frame rearrangements, and the resulting probabilities were checked against IGoR. In a later analysis, hypergeometric tests were used to score TCR-TCR, TCR-HLA and TCR-CMV co-occurrence, with a repertoire-size bias correction applied to TCR pairs. To estimate false discovery rates, a later analysis permuted the HLA or CMV assignments 20 times. In a later analysis, co-occurring TCRs were grouped using DBSCAN, and TCRdist sequence similarity was added for clustering within HLA-allele-positive subsets. For co-occurrence clustering, repertoires with fewer than 30,000 or more than 120,000 public chains were excluded, along with five or six repertoires with anomalous nucleotide sharing. Imported from immuneACCESS, the table was reduced by TCRdb to in-frame sequences with V and J called. These copies leave out some clones; in studies compared against another copy, an unresolved V gene accounts for under half, and the cause of the remainder is not known. V and J calls and clone size are those listed in that table; D and trimming were worked out from the DNA. This sample lists approximately 150,000 clones; roughly 64% were detected once. Of the sample, approximately 2.9% is held by the ten largest clones.

Its CDR3 holds 13 amino acids, cysteine through phenylalanine. The retained sequence is limited to the CDR3, 39 bases, with the frame set at the first base. Sequences GTSNPN (CDR1) and SVGIG (CDR2) are obtained from the germline V gene (reference sequence). The chain joins TRBV30 to TRBJ2-5, with the identity of the D gene unclear. The J call could be wrong; TRBJ2-7 is a better fit for the DNA end. The sample taken for sequencing was PBMCs. The TCR sequence derives from a woman in her twenties or thirties in good health and CMV-seropositive. The CDR3 reads CAWSVVGPYEQYF. Here is the DNA: TGTGCCTGGAGTGTGGTCGGTCCCTACGAGCAGTACTTC.